The 12 T cell receptor beta chains given below trace back to one sample, sequenced in a study of T cells in women clearing cervical HPV infection. Profiling relied on immunoSEQ multiplex PCR, and the TCRdb table lists in-frame clones only, not all of them. Recorded for this sample: around 19,000 clones. Input material: blood buffy coat. Source of these receptors: a woman between 18 and 75 years old with a cervical HPV16 infection that either progressed to CIN3+ or cleared (not recorded which).

On this clone itself: The read ends 3 residues shy of where the CDR3 ends; the end is completed using the germline J gene. The chain joins TRBV5-8 to TRBJ2-3, with a tentative D call TRBD1 (6 bases). This CDR3 spans 15 amino acids. Germline lookup yields CDR1 SGHTS and CDR2 YDEGEE. CDR3 in amino acids: CASTRAIRGQETQYF. The CDR3 bases that were read are TGTGCCAGCACTCGGGCCATTCGGGGACAAGAGACG.

Of note for this clone: The read halts 3 residues ahead of the CDR3 end, with the missing end drawn from the germline J gene. The chain combines TRBV30 with TRBJ2-7; perhaps TRBD2 as D (6 bases). CDR3 length equals 16 residues. The V gene's germline CDR1 is GTSNPN and CDR2 SVGIG (reference sequence). V lost 1 base to trimming and J lost 3 bases, with 19 bases between them. Incomplete CDR3 DNA: TGTGCCTGGAGTGCCCCGCCCTTGGAGGGGAGCTACGAG. The encoded protein is CAWSAPPLEGSYE. The whole CDR3 region reads CAWSAPPLEGSYEQYF. Filled out from reference TRBV30 and TRBJ2-7, the complete variable domain reads SQTIHQWPATLVQPVGSPLSLECTVEGTSNPNLYWYRQAAGRGLQLLFYSVGIGQISSEVPQNLSASRPQDRQFILSSKKLLLSDSGFYLCAWSAPPLEGSYEQYFGPGTRLTVT.

Points on this clone: The read halts 3 residues ahead of the CDR3 end, with the missing end drawn from the germline J gene. V is TRBV2 and J is TRBJ1-1; perhaps TRBD1 as D (5 bases). CDR1 is SNHLY and CDR2 is FYNNEI in the germline V gene. The CDR3 length is 12 residues. V lost 7 bases and J lost 4, with 10 bases in between. The sequenced CDR3 bases are TGTGCCAGCACCAGGGAGGGCACTGAA. Translating it yields CASTREGTE. The full CDR3 protein reads CASTREGTEAFF. The variable domain in full, with the rest retrieved from reference TRBV2 and TRBJ1-1, is EPEVTQTPSHQVTQMGQEVILRCVPISNHLYFYWYRQILGQKVEFLVSFYNNEISEKSEIFDDQFSVERPDGSNFTLKIRSTKLEDSAMYFCASTREGTEAFFGQGTRLTVV.

Notes on this clone: The CDR3 end is not reached by the read, which stops 3 residues before it; the germline J gene fills it in. The rearrangement uses TRBV7-2 and TRBJ2-3; D is undetermined. Germline V CDR1 and CDR2: SGHTA, FQGNSA. This CDR3 has 14 amino acids. The V end was cut by 5 bases, the J end by 0 bases, with 9 bases between. The CDR3 spells CASSPHGSTDTQYF. The sequenced part of the CDR3 DNA is TGTGCCAGCAGCCCCCATGGCAGCACAGATACG.

On this clone itself: The read falls 3 residues short of the CDR3 end, and the missing part is taken from the germline J gene. The chain carries TRBV2 and TRBJ2-5; TRBD2 matches at 12 bases. The CDR3 sequence is 15 residues long. Germline V lookup: CDR1 SNHLY, CDR2 FYNNEI. The J segment lost 2 bases and the V segment lost 6 bases, leaving 4 bases of the junction unmatched. CDR3 region: CASRTGLAGQETQYF. The sequenced CDR3 bases are TGTGCCAGCAGGACAGGACTAGCGGGGCAAGAGACC.

Comment on this clone: The read terminates 3 residues ahead of where the CDR3 ends, so the germline J gene completes it. The V call is TRBV7-2, the J call TRBJ2-7; the D is unclear. Trimming pared 4 bases from V and 0 bases from J, leaving 4 bases between. Looked up from germline, CDR1 is SGHTA and CDR2 is FQGNSA. CDR3 size: 12 residues. Partial CDR3 DNA: TGTGCCAGCAGCTATTACTCCTACGAG. Its translation is CASSYYSYE. Given in full, the CDR3 is CASSYYSYEQYF. The entire variable domain, with the rest obtained from reference TRBV7-2 and TRBJ2-7, is as follows: GAGVSQSPSNKVTEKGKDVELRCDPISGHTALYWYRQSLGQGLEFLIYFQGNSAPDKSGLPSDRFSAERTGGSVSTLTIQRTQQEDSAVYLCASSYYSYEQYFGPGTRLTVT.

In the case of this clone: The read terminates 3 residues before the CDR3 end, so the remaining end is supplied by the germline J gene. The rearrangement links TRBV19 to TRBJ1-4, with D hard to call. Germline-derived CDR1 and CDR2 are LNHDA and SQIVND (reference sequence). Trimming shortened V by 5 bases and J by 0 bases, and 10 bases separated the two germline ends. This CDR3 contains 15 residues. The CDR3 protein is CASSQSRATNEKLFF. CDR3 bases read: TGTGCCAGTAGTCAGTCTCGGGCAACTAATGAAAAA.

Note on this clone: The read terminates 3 residues ahead of where the CDR3 ends, so the germline J gene completes it. J is TRBJ2-7 and V is TRBV6-1; D ambiguous. Trimming left V 1 base short and J 6 bases short, with 7 bases between. The CDR3 spans 12 residues. Germline V gene lookup returns CDR1 MNHNS and CDR2 SASEGT. Incomplete CDR3 DNA: TGTGCCAGCAGTGAAGTCAGTTCCGAG. Residues: CASSEVSSE. The CDR3 reads in full as CASSEVSSEQYF.

As for this clone: The CDR3 end falls 3 residues outside the read, so it is completed with the germline J gene. V gene TRBV23-1 combines with J gene TRBJ2-7, with D possibly being TRBD1 (6 bases). TRBV23-1 qualifies as an ORF whose function is uncertain. The CDR3 contains 14 residues. V was cut by 4 bases and J by 6 bases, with 16 bases left in between. The sequenced part of the CDR3 DNA is TGCGCCAGCAGTCCTGATAGGACAGAGGGCGAG. Amino acids: CASSPDRTEGE. The full CDR3 is CASSPDRTEGEQYF.

Regarding this clone: From the germline J gene comes the end of the CDR3, since the read stops 3 residues before it. The chain links TRBV6-2 or TRBV6-3 to TRBJ1-2, with a weak D call TRBD1 (6 bases). This CDR3 contains 13 residues. V was pared by 7 bases and J by 4 bases, with 13 bases between. The germline V gene encodes CDR1 MNHEY and CDR2 SVGEGT. CDR3 sequence reads: CASTRQEGYGYTF. CDR3 bases read: TGTGCCAGCACTCGACAGGAGGGCTATGGC.

As concerns this clone: The CDR3 goes on 3 residues after the read ends, and that part is filled in from the germline J gene. The chain links TRBV11-2 to TRBJ2-2, with 8 bases aligning to TRBD1. Germline values: CDR1 SGHAT, CDR2 FQNNGV. The junction had 6 bases not matched to a gene; V was cut back by 3 bases and J by 6 bases. There are 15 residues in the CDR3. The covered CDR3 bases are TGTGCCAGCAGCTTCGAGACAGGGGACGCCGGGGAG. It encodes CASSFETGDAGE. The entire CDR3 protein is CASSFETGDAGELFF.

Comment on this clone: The read finishes 3 residues shy of the CDR3 end, and the germline J gene is used to complete it. The J gene is TRBJ1-2, the V gene TRBV18; tentatively, D is TRBD1 (5 bases). Germline CDR1 is KGHSH and CDR2 is LQKENI. The CDR3 totals 16 residues. CDR3 amino acids: CASSPTKTGTQNDYTF. CDR3 DNA, as far as it was read: TGTGCCAGCTCCCCAACCAAGACCGGGACTCAGAATGAC.